This TCR beta chain was recorded in a study of OX40 agonist ivuxolimab in advanced cancers. Study as a whole: Earlier anti-PD-1, anti-PD-L1 or anti-CTLA-4 therapy was permitted; roughly 42% had received some.

For this clone: The antigen is unknown.

Clones were read by immunoSEQ multiplex PCR, and TCRdb kept only the in-frame ones, dropping some. Of tens of thousands of clones in the sample, 91% were seen once. Study outcomes and limitations: At 0.1 to 3.0 mg/kg, CD4+ and CD8+ blood T cells expanded clonally by week 6. Individuals who were partial responders at 0.1-3.0 mg/kg had clonal expansion that ranked among the lowest.

The sequence was obtained from an adult with an advanced solid tumor such as melanoma, head and neck, liver or kidney cancer. Sequences were derived from CD4+ or CD8+ T cells sorted from blood, sampled in a trial of the OX40 agonist ivuxolimab.

The CDR3 protein is CASSTQRDPYEQYF. CDR3 DNA: TGTGCCAGTAGTACCCAGCGGGACCCCTACGAGCAGTACTTC. The rearrangement links TRBV19 to TRBJ2-7, with TRBD2 identical over 7 bases. Germline V gene sequence: CDR1 LNHDA, CDR2 SQIVND (reference sequence). V lost 4 bases, J lost 2 bases, and 5 bases stayed unmatched. The CDR3 is made up of 14 amino acids.